The 15 T cell receptor beta chains reported below all come from one sample, sequenced in a study of T cells after yellow fever vaccination. TCRdb itself ran the 5' RACE reads through MiXCR, one entry per CDR3 protein. The repertoire holds some 350,000 distinct CDR3 sequences, with around 6.4% as singletons. The sample in question was PBMCs, obtained 5 days after the yellow fever booster vaccination. The receptors here all came from a man aged 25 to 40 who received the YFV17D yellow fever vaccine.

This clonotype was seen many times. The gene calls are TRBV21-1 and TRBJ2-7; the D call of TRBD2 is as the table states it, not checked on the DNA. TRBV21-1 is shown as a pseudogene. The CDR3 loop spans 15 amino acids. DNA for the CDR3: TGTGCCAGCAGCCCCGCCCGACAGGGGGTCCACGAGCAGTACTTC. It specifies CASSPARQGVHEQYF.

V gene TRBV29-1 combines with J gene TRBJ2-3, with 11 bases that match TRBD2. V lost 7 bases and J lost 3; bases outside the gene matches: 12. The CDR3 is 16 amino acids. Germline V gene sequence: CDR1 SQVTM, CDR2 ANQGSEA. The CDR3 region is CSAPSGTSGGTDTQYF. Written as DNA, the CDR3 is TGCAGCGCCCCTTCCGGGACTAGCGGTGGGACAGATACGCAGTATTTT.

This clonotype was detected many times. This chain joins TRBV12-3 or TRBV12-4 and TRBJ2-3, with 7 bases matching TRBD2. The ends lost 5 bases at V and 6 bases at J; junction bases unmatched: 14. The CDR3 has 16 amino acids. CDR3 bases: TGTGCCAGCAGTCAATGGGGGGGAGGGAGCAAGGATACGCAGTATTTT. Translating gives CASSQWGGGSKDTQYF.

The CDR3 protein is CASSNGQSPNEKLFF. The CDR3, as DNA: TGTGCCAGCAGCAATGGACAGTCCCCCAATGAAAAACTGTTTTTT. V usage is TRBV5-6 and J usage is TRBJ1-4, with a tentative D call TRBD1 (6 bases). Per the germline V gene, CDR1 is SGHDT and CDR2 is YYEEEE. The CDR3 runs 15 residues. V was trimmed by 4 bases and J by 5 bases, leaving 15 bases between them.

The chain recombines TRBV20-1 with TRBJ2-1, with 11 bases matching TRBD1. CDR3 length: 16 amino acids. Unmatched junction bases numbered 10, after V lost 5 bases and J lost 4 bases. From germline, CDR1 is DFQATT and CDR2 SNEGSKA (reference sequence). Here the CDR3 DNA reads TGCAGTGCTGGACAGGGGGCTCTTAAAAAATACAATGAGCAGTTCTTC. Its translation is CSAGQGALKKYNEQFF.

About this clonotype: This clone may be a read error of a much larger clone one base away. CDR3 nucleotides: TGCGCCAGCAGCAGTCGGAAAGGCACAGATACGCAGTATTTT. This gives the protein CASSSRKGTDTQYF. This sequence joins TRBV5-1 and TRBJ2-3; D gene unclear. Trimming pared 4 bases from V and 1 base from J, leaving 10 bases between. Germline CDR1 SGHRS, CDR2 YFSETQ. The CDR3 runs to 14 residues.

This clonotype showed up many times. The chain has TRBV12-3 or TRBV12-4 and TRBJ2-7; possibly TRBD2 for D (6 bases). V dropped 6 bases and J dropped 2 bases, with 14 bases sitting between them. The CDR3 has 14 residues. The CDR3 reads CASSLAGLTYEQYF. In DNA, the CDR3 is TGTGCCAGCAGCCTCGCGGGACTTACCTACGAGCAGTACTTC.

There are many counts of this clonotype. The CDR3 DNA follows: TGCGCCAGCAGTGACCGGGACACCCTCGGTGAGCAGTTCTTC. It is translated as CASSDRDTLGEQFF. This chain joins TRBV5-1 and TRBJ2-1, with D possibly matching TRBD1 (6 bases). The CDR3 is made up of 14 amino acids. Germline V gene lookup returns CDR1 SGHRS and CDR2 YFSETQ. Trimming took 5 bases from V and 9 from J, leaving 18 bases between them.

This clonotype was found many times. V usage is TRBV20-1 and J usage is TRBJ1-3; D is undetermined. The CDR3 consists of 12 residues. Trimming removed 4 bases at V and 0 bases at J, with 4 bases between. Germline CDR1 DFQATT, CDR2 SNEGSKA (reference sequence). CDR3 protein: CSAMVSGNTIYF. DNA for the CDR3: TGCAGTGCTATGGTCTCTGGAAACACCATATATTTT.

The table lists this clonotype with a few counts. The rearrangement uses TRBV7-2 and TRBJ2-3, with unresolved D. CDR1 is SGHTA, CDR2 FQGNSA, per germline. The CDR3 runs to 11 residues. The V gene lost 8 bases and the J gene lost 5 bases, with 8 bases spanning the gap. CDR3 residues: CASRSLDTQYF. The CDR3 DNA is TGTGCCAGCCGCTCCCTAGATACGCAGTATTTT.

V usage is TRBV7-9 and J usage is TRBJ1-4; 8 nucleotides match TRBD1. Germline lookup yields CDR1 SEHNR and CDR2 FQNEAQ (reference sequence). V lost 3 bases to trimming and J lost 6 bases; unmatched junction nucleotides: 9. CDR3 length equals 16 residues. The CDR3: CASSLYPGQVDEKLFF. The CDR3 DNA follows: TGTGCCAGCAGCTTGTACCCGGGACAGGTAGATGAAAAACTGTTTTTT. The whole variable domain, filled in from reference TRBV7-9 and TRBJ1-4, reads DTGVSQNPRHKITKRGQNVTFRCDPISEHNRLYWYRQTLGQGPEFLTYFQNEAQLEKSRLLSDRFSAERPKGSFSTLEIQRTEQGDSAMYLCASSLYPGQVDEKLFFGSGTQLSVL.

The table lists this clonotype with a few counts. V and J are TRBV5-1 and TRBJ2-7; D not resolved. From germline, CDR1 is SGHRS and CDR2 YFSETQ. Trimming took 4 bases from V and 0 from J, leaving 11 bases between them. The CDR3 is 14 amino acids. CDR3 nucleotides: TGCGCCAGCAGCCCCGACTCCTACTCCTACGAGCAGTACTTC. Encoded protein: CASSPDSYSYEQYF. Variable domain in full (rest from reference TRBV5-1 and TRBJ2-7): KAGVTQTPRYLIKTRGQQVTLSCSPISGHRSVSWYQQTPGQGLQFLFEYFSETQRNKGNFPGRFSGRQFSNSRSEMNVSTLELGDSALYLCASSPDSYSYEQYFGPGTRLTVT.

This clonotype was detected a few times. The gene calls are TRBV6-2 or TRBV6-3 and TRBJ1-6, with D perhaps matching TRBD1 (5 bases). Trimming pared 3 bases from V and 8 bases from J, leaving 14 bases between. Germline V gene sequence: CDR1 MNHEY, CDR2 SVGEGT. The CDR3 totals 15 residues. CDR3 nucleotide sequence: TGTGCCAGCAGTTATGGGGCCAGGGCGGATTCACCCCTCCACTTT. Protein product: CASSYGARADSPLHF.

V is TRBV5-1 and J is TRBJ2-3; the D gene is possibly TRBD2 (5 bases). The V gene lost 5 bases and the J gene lost 6 bases, with 16 bases spanning the gap. Germline-derived CDR1 and CDR2 are SGHRS and YFSETQ. This CDR3 contains 14 residues. The CDR3, as DNA: TGCGCCAGCAGTTCGCGGGTCCCGACGGATACGCAGTATTTT. Protein sequence: CASSSRVPTDTQYF.

Many counts were recorded for this clonotype. The rearrangement links TRBV20-1 to TRBJ2-7; 14 bases agree with TRBD2. Germline V lookup: CDR1 DFQATT, CDR2 SNEGSKA (reference sequence). Unmatched junction bases numbered 6, after V lost 7 bases and J lost 1 base. This CDR3 spans 15 amino acids. CDR3 DNA: TGCAGTGTCCCGGGACTAGCGGGAGATTCCTACGAGCAGTACTTC. Protein sequence: CSVPGLAGDSYEQYF.